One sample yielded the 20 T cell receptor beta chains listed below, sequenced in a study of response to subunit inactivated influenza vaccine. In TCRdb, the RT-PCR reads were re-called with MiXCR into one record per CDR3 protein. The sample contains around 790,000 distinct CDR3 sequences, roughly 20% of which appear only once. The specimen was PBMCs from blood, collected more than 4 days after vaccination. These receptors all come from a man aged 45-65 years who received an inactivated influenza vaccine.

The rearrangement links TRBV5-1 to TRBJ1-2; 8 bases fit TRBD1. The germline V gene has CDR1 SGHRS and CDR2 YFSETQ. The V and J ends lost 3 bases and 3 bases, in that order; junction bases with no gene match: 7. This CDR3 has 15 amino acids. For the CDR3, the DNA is TGCGCCAGCAGCTCACAGGGGGACCCCTACTATGGCTACACCTTC. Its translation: CASSSQGDPYYGYTF. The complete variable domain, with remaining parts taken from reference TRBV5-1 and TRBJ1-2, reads KAGVTQTPRYLIKTRGQQVTLSCSPISGHRSVSWYQQTPGQGLQFLFEYFSETQRNKGNFPGRFSGRQFSNSRSEMNVSTLELGDSALYLCASSSQGDPYYGYTFGSGTRLTVV.

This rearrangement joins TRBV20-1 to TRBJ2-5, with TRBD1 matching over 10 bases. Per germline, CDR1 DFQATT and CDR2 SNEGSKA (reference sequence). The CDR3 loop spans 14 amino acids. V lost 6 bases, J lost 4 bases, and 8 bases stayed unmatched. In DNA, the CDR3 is TGCAGTGCGACAATCCGGGACAGGGGAGAGACCCAGTACTTC. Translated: CSATIRDRGETQYF.

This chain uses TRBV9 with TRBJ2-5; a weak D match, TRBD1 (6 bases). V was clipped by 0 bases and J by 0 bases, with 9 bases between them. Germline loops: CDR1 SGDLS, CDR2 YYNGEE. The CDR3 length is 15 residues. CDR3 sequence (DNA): TGTGCCAGCAGCGTAGGACGACAGGACCAAGAGACCCAGTACTTC. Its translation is CASSVGRQDQETQYF. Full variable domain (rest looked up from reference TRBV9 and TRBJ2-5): DSGVTQTPKHLITATGQRVTLRCSPRSGDLSVYWYQQSLDQGLQFLIQYYNGEERAKGNILERFSAQQFPDLHSELNLSSLELGDSALYFCASSVGRQDQETQYFGPGTRLLVL.

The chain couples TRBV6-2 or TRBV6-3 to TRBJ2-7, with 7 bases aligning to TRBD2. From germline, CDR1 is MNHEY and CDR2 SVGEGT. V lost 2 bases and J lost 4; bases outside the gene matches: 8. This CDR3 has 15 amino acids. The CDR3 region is CASSYDGLEEYEQYF. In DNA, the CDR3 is TGTGCCAGCAGTTACGACGGACTAGAGGAATACGAGCAGTACTTC.

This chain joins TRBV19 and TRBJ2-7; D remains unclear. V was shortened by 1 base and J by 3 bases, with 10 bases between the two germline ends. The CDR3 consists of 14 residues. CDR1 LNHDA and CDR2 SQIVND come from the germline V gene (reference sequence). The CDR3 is CASSIVGRDYEQYF. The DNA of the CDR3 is TGTGCCAGTAGTATAGTCGGCAGAGACTACGAGCAGTACTTC.

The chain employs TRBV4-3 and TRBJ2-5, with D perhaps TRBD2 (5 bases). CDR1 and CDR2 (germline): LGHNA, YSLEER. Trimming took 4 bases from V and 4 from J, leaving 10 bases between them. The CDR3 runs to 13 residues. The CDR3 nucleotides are TGCGCCAGCAGCCGAGCGGTGGGAGAGACCCAGTACTTC. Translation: CASSRAVGETQYF.

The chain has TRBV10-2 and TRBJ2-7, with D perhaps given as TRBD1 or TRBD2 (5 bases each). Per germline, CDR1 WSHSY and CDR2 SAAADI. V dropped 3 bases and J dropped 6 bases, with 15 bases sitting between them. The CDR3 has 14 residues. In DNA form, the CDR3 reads TGCGCCAGCAGTGATACGACCGGGGACCGCGAGCAGTACTTC. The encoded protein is CASSDTTGDREQYF.

The chain's CDR3 is CASSHSGTGELFF. The CDR3 nucleotides are TGTGCCAGCAGCCACTCGGGCACCGGGGAGCTGTTTTTT. The V and J genes are TRBV6-6 and TRBJ2-2; no clear D. The V gene lost 6 bases and the J gene lost 4 bases, with 9 bases spanning the gap. The CDR3 consists of 13 residues. Germline assignment: CDR1 MNHNY and CDR2 SVGAGI (reference sequence).

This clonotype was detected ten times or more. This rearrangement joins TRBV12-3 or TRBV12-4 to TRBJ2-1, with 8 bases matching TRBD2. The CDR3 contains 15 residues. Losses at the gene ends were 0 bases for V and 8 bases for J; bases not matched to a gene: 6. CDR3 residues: CASSLAAGGGYEQFF. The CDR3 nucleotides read TGTGCCAGCAGTTTAGCGGCGGGAGGAGGATATGAGCAGTTCTTC.

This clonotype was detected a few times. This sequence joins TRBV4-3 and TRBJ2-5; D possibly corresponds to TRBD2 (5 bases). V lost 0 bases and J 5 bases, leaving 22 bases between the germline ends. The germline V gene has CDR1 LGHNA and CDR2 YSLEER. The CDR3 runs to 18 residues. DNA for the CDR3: TGCGCCAGCAGCCAAGATGGAGGAGGTTCAGGTACTCGGGAGACCCAGTACTTC. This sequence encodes CASSQDGGGSGTRETQYF.

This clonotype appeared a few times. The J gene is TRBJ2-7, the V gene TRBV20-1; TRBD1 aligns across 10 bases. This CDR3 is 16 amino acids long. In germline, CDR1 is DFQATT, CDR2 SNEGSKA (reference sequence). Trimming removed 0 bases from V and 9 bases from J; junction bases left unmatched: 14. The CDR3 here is CSARDRGQGPPGGQYF. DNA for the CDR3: TGCAGTGCTAGAGATAGGGGACAGGGGCCCCCGGGGGGGCAGTACTTC.

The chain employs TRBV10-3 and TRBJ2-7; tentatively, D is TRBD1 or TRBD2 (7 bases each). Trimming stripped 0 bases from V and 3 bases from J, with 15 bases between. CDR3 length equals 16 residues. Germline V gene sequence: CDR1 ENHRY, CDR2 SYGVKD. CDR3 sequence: CAISESKGRGGYEQYF. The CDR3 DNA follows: TGTGCCATCAGTGAGTCGAAAGGCAGGGGGGGCTACGAGCAGTACTTC.

In nucleotides, the CDR3 is TGCAGCGTTAGGACTAGCTTCGCCTACGAGCAGTACTTC. This encodes CSVRTSFAYEQYF. The V and J genes are TRBV29-1 and TRBJ2-7; 8 bases are a match to TRBD2. Per germline, CDR1 SQVTM and CDR2 ANQGSEA. The V segment lost 5 bases and the J segment 2 bases; nucleotides outside the gene matches: 5. This CDR3 has 13 residues.

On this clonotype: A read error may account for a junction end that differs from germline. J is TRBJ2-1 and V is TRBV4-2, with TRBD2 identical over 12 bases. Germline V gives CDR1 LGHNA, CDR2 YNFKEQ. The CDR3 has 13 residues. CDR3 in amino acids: CASSQDGLAGLVF. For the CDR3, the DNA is TGTGCCAGCAGCCAAGACGGACTAGCGGGGCTAGTCTTC.

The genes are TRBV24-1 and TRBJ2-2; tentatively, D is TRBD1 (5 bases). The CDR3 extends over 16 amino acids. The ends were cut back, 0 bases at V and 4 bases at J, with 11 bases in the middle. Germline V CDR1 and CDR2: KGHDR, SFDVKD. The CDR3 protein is CATSDLARDSTGELFF. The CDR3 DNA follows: TGTGCCACCAGTGATTTGGCCAGGGATAGCACCGGGGAGCTGTTTTTT.

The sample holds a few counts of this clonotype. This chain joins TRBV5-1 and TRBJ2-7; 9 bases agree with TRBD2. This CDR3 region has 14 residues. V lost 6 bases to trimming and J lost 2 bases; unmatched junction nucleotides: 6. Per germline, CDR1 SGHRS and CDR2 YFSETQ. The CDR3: CASTVSSGAYEQYF. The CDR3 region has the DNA TGCGCCAGCACTGTATCTAGCGGGGCCTACGAGCAGTACTTC.

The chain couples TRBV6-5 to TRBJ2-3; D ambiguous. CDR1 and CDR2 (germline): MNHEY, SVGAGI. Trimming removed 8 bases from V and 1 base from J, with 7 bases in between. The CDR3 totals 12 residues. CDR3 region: CASPNCTDTQYF. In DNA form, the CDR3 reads TGTGCCAGCCCGAACTGCACAGATACGCAGTATTTT.

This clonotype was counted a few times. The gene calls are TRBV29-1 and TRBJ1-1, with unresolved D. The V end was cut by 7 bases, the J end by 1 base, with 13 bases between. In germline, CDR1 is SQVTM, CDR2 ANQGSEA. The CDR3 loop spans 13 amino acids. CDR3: CSAGEQRNTEAFF. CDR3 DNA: TGCAGCGCCGGGGAACAAAGGAACACTGAAGCTTTCTTT.

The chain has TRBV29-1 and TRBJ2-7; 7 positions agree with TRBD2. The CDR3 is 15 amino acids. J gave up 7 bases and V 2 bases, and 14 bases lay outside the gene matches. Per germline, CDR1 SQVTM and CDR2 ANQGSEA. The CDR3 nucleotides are TGCAGCGTTGAAATATGGGAGGGCCCCTATGATGAGCAGTACTTC. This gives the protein CSVEIWEGPYDEQYF.

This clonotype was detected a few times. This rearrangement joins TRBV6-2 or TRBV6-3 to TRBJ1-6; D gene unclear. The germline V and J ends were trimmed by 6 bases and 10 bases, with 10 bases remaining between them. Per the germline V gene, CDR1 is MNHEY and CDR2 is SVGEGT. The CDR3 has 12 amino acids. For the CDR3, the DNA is TGTGCCAGCAGCTTAAGTAGATCACCCCTCCACTTT. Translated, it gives CASSLSRSPLHF.